One sample yielded the 27 T cell receptor beta chains listed below, sequenced in a study of T cells after yellow fever vaccination. TCRdb itself ran the 5' RACE reads through MiXCR, one entry per CDR3 protein. There are about 220,000 distinct CDR3 sequences in the sample; about 7% occur only once, and around 1% lies in the top ten. Sequenced material: CD4+ T cells sorted from PBMCs, taken on the day of the yellow fever booster vaccination. All receptors derive from a man younger than 40 who received the YFV17D yellow fever vaccine.

This clonotype was counted between two and nine times. The gene calls are TRBV20-1 and TRBJ2-5; 10 positions match TRBD2. The CDR3 contains 16 residues. The germline V gene has CDR1 DFQATT and CDR2 SNEGSKA (reference sequence). The V and J ends lost 6 bases and 5 bases, in that order; junction bases with no gene match: 15. CDR3 DNA sequence: TGCAGTGCCCCACCCCGGCTAGCGGGAGTGGGGGAGACCCAGTACTTC. This translates into CSAPPRLAGVGETQYF.

The table lists this clonotype with many counts. The chain links TRBV7-2 to TRBJ2-3; 12 nucleotides agree with TRBD2. CDR1 SGHTA and CDR2 FQGNSA come from the germline V gene. The CDR3 runs 17 residues. J lost 0 bases, V lost 0 bases, and 1 base had no gene match. CDR3 DNA: TGTGCCAGCAGCTTAGCAGGGACTAGCGGGAGCACAGATACGCAGTATTTT. Protein: CASSLAGTSGSTDTQYF. The variable domain in full, completed from reference TRBV7-2 and TRBJ2-3, reads GAGVSQSPSNKVTEKGKDVELRCDPISGHTALYWYRQSLGQGLEFLIYFQGNSAPDKSGLPSDRFSAERTGGSVSTLTIQRTQQEDSAVYLCASSLAGTSGSTDTQYFGPGTRLTVL.

In this sample, this clonotype turned up a few times. The rearrangement links TRBV7-2 to TRBJ2-1; the match to TRBD2 covers 8 bases. Germline V lookup: CDR1 SGHTA, CDR2 FQGNSA. The CDR3 runs 15 residues. The junction had 9 bases not matched to a gene; V was cut back by 8 bases and J by 3 bases. Written as DNA, the CDR3 is TGTGCCAGCCAGAGCGGGAGTGGAGGCTACAATGAGCAGTTCTTC. Encoded protein: CASQSGSGGYNEQFF.

This clonotype was observed at least ten times. V gene TRBV7-9 combines with J gene TRBJ1-4; D remains ambiguous. Germline CDR1 reads SEHNR; CDR2 reads FQNEAQ (reference sequence). Trimming took 8 bases from V and 8 from J, leaving 15 bases between them. The CDR3 runs to 13 residues. CDR3 DNA sequence: TGTGCCAGCGGTACGCGGGGAGGGGAAAAACTGTTTTTT. It is translated as CASGTRGGEKLFF.

This clonotype was picked up a small number of times. The chain joins TRBV20-1 to TRBJ2-5; 9 bases map to TRBD2. The CDR3 has 13 amino acids. Germline CDR1 is DFQATT and CDR2 is SNEGSKA (reference sequence). Unmatched junction bases numbered 3, after V lost 3 bases and J lost 4 bases. The chain's CDR3 is CSARPAGGETQYF. For the CDR3, the DNA is TGCAGTGCTAGGCCAGCGGGAGGAGAGACCCAGTACTTC.

This chain joins TRBV20-1 and TRBJ2-4; D gene unclear. V lost 3 bases, J lost 0 bases, and 6 bases lay in between. The CDR3 is made up of 13 amino acids. Looked up from germline, CDR1 is DFQATT and CDR2 is SNEGSKA (reference sequence). The CDR3 loop is CSASGIAKNIQYF. The DNA for the CDR3 is TGCAGTGCTAGCGGAATAGCCAAAAACATTCAGTACTTC.

In this sample, this clonotype turned up many times. The chain links TRBV25-1 to TRBJ2-1, with 9 bases fitting TRBD2. V was clipped by 7 bases and J by 4 bases; unmatched bases: 8. This CDR3 spans 15 amino acids. Germline-derived CDR1 and CDR2 are MGHDK and SYGVNS. The CDR3 coding sequence is TGTGCCAGCACAATCGCGGGAGGGCCGTACAATGAGCAGTTCTTC. Translation gives CASTIAGGPYNEQFF.

This clonotype was seen ten or more times. Compared with germline, one end of the junction differs, possibly owing to a read error. The chain recombines TRBV7-8 with TRBJ2-7, with 8 bases matching TRBD1. Germline CDR1 reads SGHVS; CDR2 reads FQNEAQ. The CDR3 loop spans 15 amino acids. CDR3 protein: CASSLATGVVFEQYF. The CDR3, as DNA: TGTGCCAGCAGTTTAGCGACAGGGGTAGTTTTCGAGCAGTACTTC.

This clonotype has just a few counts. V usage is TRBV5-1 and J usage is TRBJ2-5, with 9 bases identical to TRBD1. Germline CDR1 reads SGHRS; CDR2 reads YFSETQ. Germline trimming cut 3 bases from V and 3 bases from J; bases unmatched to any gene: 3. The CDR3 is 14 amino acids. The CDR3 DNA is TGCGCCAGCAGCTGGGGGACAGGGAAAGAGACCCAGTACTTC. It is translated as CASSWGTGKETQYF.

A few counts support this clonotype. The chain links TRBV19 to TRBJ2-2, with 8 bases fitting TRBD1. This CDR3 is built from 14 residues. CDR1 LNHDA and CDR2 SQIVND come from the germline V gene (reference sequence). Trimming at V came to 11 bases and at J to 6 bases, leaving 11 bases not matched to a gene. The CDR3 nucleotides are TGTGCCGCGACCGGGACAGGCTCTGCCGGGGAGCTGTTTTTT. Translation gives CAATGTGSAGELFF.

This rearrangement joins TRBV5-4 to TRBJ2-1, with a weak D call TRBD2 (6 bases). The germline V gene has CDR1 SGHNT and CDR2 YYREEE (reference sequence). The CDR3 consists of 16 residues. Trimming removed 0 bases from V and 5 bases from J, with 15 bases in between. CDR3 bases: TGTGCCAGCAGCTTGGAGACTAGGAGGAGTAACAATGAGCAGTTCTTC. Protein product: CASSLETRRSNNEQFF.

This clonotype occurred a few times. The chain uses TRBV20-1 and TRBJ2-5; TRBD2 aligns across 7 bases. The CDR3 covers 15 residues. Per germline, CDR1 DFQATT and CDR2 SNEGSKA (reference sequence). Losses at the gene ends were 1 base for V and 4 bases for J; bases not matched to a gene: 9. CDR3 loop: CSARATGLRGETQYF. Here the CDR3 DNA reads TGCAGTGCTAGAGCCACGGGACTAAGAGGAGAGACCCAGTACTTC.

This clonotype was observed a handful of times. The chain links TRBV5-1 to TRBJ2-7, with 7 bases identical to TRBD2. Germline V gene data show CDR1 as SGHRS and CDR2 as YFSETQ. V lost 2 bases, J lost 2 bases, and 7 bases stayed unmatched. CDR3 length: 15 amino acids. CDR3 coding DNA: TGCGCCAGCAGCTTTTACGGGAGGCTTCCCTACGAGCAGTACTTC. This sequence encodes CASSFYGRLPYEQYF.

This clonotype was recorded at least ten times. The chain has TRBV7-2 and TRBJ2-3; 11 bases fit TRBD1. The CDR3 contains 16 residues. CDR1 is SGHTA, CDR2 FQGNSA, per germline. Trimming at V came to 4 bases and at J to 6 bases, leaving 9 bases not matched to a gene. CDR3 sequence: CASSWGPGQGEDTQYF. The CDR3 nucleotides are TGTGCCAGCAGCTGGGGACCGGGACAGGGGGAGGATACGCAGTATTTT.

This clonotype has more than one count but fewer than ten. The J gene is TRBJ2-1, the V gene TRBV7-2; 8 bases agree with TRBD2. The CDR3 is 16 residues long. Trimming at V came to 1 base and at J to 2 bases, leaving 4 bases not matched to a gene. Germline V gives CDR1 SGHTA, CDR2 FQGNSA. This CDR3 reads CASSLGGTRTYNEQFF. The DNA for the CDR3 is TGTGCCAGCAGCTTAGGGGGGACTAGGACCTACAATGAGCAGTTCTTC.

The chain recombines TRBV5-4 with TRBJ2-2, with TRBD1 as a possible D gene (6 bases). V lost 3 bases to trimming and J lost 0 bases, with 6 bases between them. This CDR3 is built from 14 residues. The germline gives CDR1 SGHNT, CDR2 YYREEE (reference sequence). CDR3 sequence: CASSWTANTGELFF. The CDR3 DNA sequence: TGTGCCAGCAGCTGGACAGCGAACACCGGGGAGCTGTTTTTT. Full variable domain (outside the CDR3, taken from reference TRBV5-4 and TRBJ2-2): ETGVTQSPTHLIKTRGQQVTLRCSSQSGHNTVSWYQQALGQGPQFIFQYYREEENGRGNFPPRFSGLQFPNYSSELNVNALELDDSALYLCASSWTANTGELFFGEGSRLTVL.

As to this clonotype: Just one base apart from a much larger clone, this may be a read error. The chain carries TRBV3-1 and TRBJ2-2; unclear D gene. The CDR3 has 15 amino acids. V gave up 7 bases and J gave up 7 bases, with 19 bases separating them. CDR1 is LGHDT, CDR2 YNNKEL, per germline (reference sequence). The chain's CDR3 is CASTLRVANGGELFF. The CDR3 DNA sequence: TGTGCCAGCACCCTCCGAGTCGCCAACGGCGGGGAGCTGTTTTTT.

At least ten counts were recorded for this clonotype. This chain joins TRBV12-3 or TRBV12-4 and TRBJ2-3; the D is unclear. The CDR3 length is 13 residues. Trimming stripped 6 bases from V and 4 bases from J, with 11 bases between. CDR3 nucleotide sequence: TGTGCCAGCAGCCGACGGGCTGCAGATACGCAGTATTTT. The encoded protein is CASSRRAADTQYF.

This clonotype was counted many times. V is TRBV20-1 and J is TRBJ2-1; the match to TRBD1 covers 7 bases. Germline V CDR1 and CDR2: DFQATT, SNEGSKA (reference sequence). The V and J ends lost 5 bases and 6 bases, in that order; junction bases with no gene match: 10. CDR3 length: 14 residues. DNA of the CDR3: TGCAGTGCTCGACAGGGCGAAACTCTCAATGAGCAGTTCTTC. Translated: CSARQGETLNEQFF.

This clonotype was seen a handful of times. The V call is TRBV19, the J call TRBJ1-5; tentative D call: TRBD1 (5 bases). V was cut by 4 bases and J by 12 bases, with 19 bases left in between. The CDR3 is 14 amino acids. Germline V CDR1 and CDR2: LNHDA, SQIVND (reference sequence). The CDR3 here is CASSSGDLPNYQHF. DNA for the CDR3: TGTGCCAGTAGTAGCGGGGACCTCCCGAATTACCAGCATTTT.

This clonotype has just a few counts. The genes are TRBV5-5 and TRBJ2-7, with 7 bases matching TRBD2. The CDR3 extends over 13 amino acids. After removal of 4 bases from V and 5 bases from J, the junction contained 6 bases not matched to a gene. Germline CDR1 SGHKS, CDR2 YYEKEE (reference sequence). Here the CDR3 DNA reads TGTGCCAGCAGCCGGACTAGTAGCCACGAGCAGTACTTC. It translates to CASSRTSSHEQYF.

This clonotype was recorded at least ten times. The gene calls are TRBV11-2 and TRBJ2-3; D not certain. The V gene lost 3 bases and the J gene lost 2 bases, with 15 bases spanning the gap. The CDR3 has 16 residues. Germline CDR1 reads SGHAT; CDR2 reads FQNNGV. This chain's CDR3 is CASSFGHAQYTDTQYF. The CDR3 DNA is TGTGCCAGCAGCTTCGGTCACGCACAGTACACAGATACGCAGTATTTT.

The chain is built from TRBV12-3 or TRBV12-4 and TRBJ2-7; TRBD2 matches 13 bases. J lost 4 bases, V lost 5 bases, and 5 bases had no gene match. CDR3 size: 15 residues. The CDR3 nucleotides are TGTGCCAGCAGTCTGGCGGGACTAGCGGGATACGAGCAGTACTTC. Amino acids: CASSLAGLAGYEQYF.

The sample holds many counts of this clonotype. The chain employs TRBV5-1 and TRBJ2-2; D remains ambiguous. Trimming shortened V by 2 bases and J by 1 base, and 6 bases separated the two germline ends. CDR1 is SGHRS, CDR2 YFSETQ, per germline. This CDR3 has 14 residues. The CDR3 loop reads CASSLNGNTGELFF. CDR3 bases: TGCGCCAGCAGCTTAAATGGGAACACCGGGGAGCTGTTTTTT.

This clonotype was counted between two and nine times. The chain uses TRBV20-1 and TRBJ2-6; D perhaps matches TRBD1 (5 bases). V was shortened by 5 bases and J by 3 bases, with 11 bases between the two germline ends. The CDR3 extends over 14 amino acids. Per germline, CDR1 DFQATT and CDR2 SNEGSKA (reference sequence). The CDR3 coding sequence is TGCAGTGCTGAAGGGGAAGTTGGGGCCAACGTCCTGACTTTC. It specifies CSAEGEVGANVLTF.

Many counts were recorded for this clonotype. The chain recombines TRBV19 with TRBJ2-5; D is ambiguous. V was cut by 5 bases and J by 5 bases, with 12 bases left in between. Germline CDR1 is LNHDA and CDR2 is SQIVND (reference sequence). The CDR3 is 13 amino acids. DNA of the CDR3: TGTGCCAGTAGTCTGTGGGCCCGGGAGACCCAGTACTTC. Translation: CASSLWARETQYF.

This clonotype was seen a few times. The chain links TRBV6-1 to TRBJ1-1; D remains unclear. Trimming cost V 2 bases and J 10 bases, with 17 bases left between them. The CDR3 covers 14 residues. Germline V gives CDR1 MNHNS, CDR2 SASEGT. The CDR3: CASSEIFLTLGAFF. CDR3 DNA: TGTGCCAGCAGTGAAATTTTCTTAACCCTTGGAGCTTTCTTT.